The rows below give T cell receptor beta chains drawn from one sample of a study of CD8 T cells in ankylosing spondylitis. Via MiXCR, TCRdb re-called the 5' RACE reads, giving one row per CDR3 protein. The sample carries fewer than 550,000 distinct CDR3 sequences, roughly 5.2% recorded once. Sequencing was done on a sample of blood, either unsorted or a sorted T cell fraction (not recorded which). The receptors originated from a male donor with ankylosing spondylitis. Each CDR3 is given with its conserved first and last residue. A D gene is named only where the DNA matches it firmly. Some rows mark clone size as missing; the rest say once, few, many or name a class of expanded clone.

v_call: TRBV29-1
d_call: TRBD2
clone_size: many
j_call: TRBJ2-7
cdr3_nt: TGCAGCGTTGAAGTACTAGCGGGAGGTCCAAAACAGTACTTC
cdr3_aa: CSVEVLAGGPKQYF

v_call: TRBV25-1
d_call: NA
clone_size: few
j_call: TRBJ2-1
cdr3_nt: TGTGCCAGCAGTGAATCGGGACAATACAATGAGCAGTTCTTC
cdr3_aa: CASSESGQYNEQFF

v_call: TRBV10-3
d_call: TRBD2
clone_size: many
j_call: TRBJ2-1
cdr3_nt: TGTGCCACAAACGGCGGGGGGGAAGAGCAGTTCTTC
cdr3_aa: CATNGGGEEQFF

v_call: TRBV7-2
d_call: NA
clone_size: many
j_call: TRBJ2-5
cdr3_nt: TGTGCCAGCAGCCCTCGGCCATGGGGAGAGACCCAGTACTTC
cdr3_aa: CASSPRPWGETQYF

v_call: TRBV10-3
d_call: NA
clone_size: many
j_call: TRBJ2-1
cdr3_nt: TGTGCCATCAGCGGGGGAAACAATGAGCAGTTCTTC
cdr3_aa: CAISGGNNEQFF

v_call: TRBV28
d_call: NA
clone_size: many
j_call: TRBJ1-1
cdr3_nt: TGTGCCAGCGCAGGGCCCCGAGGCACTGAAGCTTTCTTT
cdr3_aa: CASAGPRGTEAFF

v_call: TRBV4-1
d_call: NA
clone_size: many
j_call: TRBJ1-5
cdr3_nt: TGCGCCAGCAGCCACGAATACAGGACAGAGAATCAGCCCCAGCATTTT
cdr3_aa: CASSHEYRTENQPQHF

v_call: TRBV6-2/TRBV6-3
d_call: NA
clone_size: NA
j_call: TRBJ1-5
cdr3_nt: TGTGCCAGTTCCGCGCCCAGGAATTACTATAGCAATCAGCCCCAGCATTTT
cdr3_aa: CASSAPRNYYSNQPQHF

v_call: TRBV6-5
d_call: NA
clone_size: many
j_call: TRBJ1-1
cdr3_nt: TGTGCCAGCAGTTACTATCTCAGCCCGAGCACTGAAGCTTTCTTT
cdr3_aa: CASSYYLSPSTEAFF

v_call: TRBV15
d_call: NA
clone_size: many
j_call: TRBJ1-5
cdr3_nt: TGTGCCACCAGCAGAGACCAGGTGAGGTTAGAGTCCCAGCATTTT
cdr3_aa: CATSRDQVRLESQHF

v_call: TRBV4-3
d_call: NA
clone_size: few
j_call: TRBJ1-2
cdr3_nt: TGCGCCAGCAGCCAAGTTGTAGGGGTGGGTGGCTACACCTTC
cdr3_aa: CASSQVVGVGGYTF

v_call: TRBV20-1
d_call: TRBD2
clone_size: many
j_call: TRBJ2-7
cdr3_nt: TGCAGTGCTAGATCTAGCGGGAGGGGAAATACCTACGAGCAGTACTTC
cdr3_aa: CSARSSGRGNTYEQYF

v_call: TRBV2
d_call: NA
clone_size: NA
j_call: TRBJ2-2
cdr3_nt: TGTGCCAGCAGTGAAATGAGTAACACCGGGGAGCTGTTTTTT
cdr3_aa: CASSEMSNTGELFF

v_call: TRBV5-1
d_call: NA
clone_size: few
j_call: TRBJ2-1
cdr3_nt: TGCGCCAGCAGCCAGGGCTGGGCGGCCTACAATGAGCAGTTCTTC
cdr3_aa: CASSQGWAAYNEQFF

v_call: TRBV7-2
d_call: TRBD1
clone_size: many
j_call: TRBJ1-1
cdr3_nt: TGTGCCAGCAGCTTCGCCGGGGACAGGGGAACTGAAGCTTTCTTT
cdr3_aa: CASSFAGDRGTEAFF

v_call: TRBV20-1
d_call: NA
clone_size: many
j_call: TRBJ2-3
cdr3_nt: TGCAGTGCTAGTGTGAGGCTAGAGGGTACGCAGTATTTT
cdr3_aa: CSASVRLEGTQYF

v_call: TRBV27
d_call: TRBD2
clone_size: many
j_call: TRBJ2-1
cdr3_nt: TGTGCCAGCAATATCCGGCTAGCGGGGACGGGTGAGCAGTTCTTC
cdr3_aa: CASNIRLAGTGEQFF

v_call: TRBV5-1
d_call: NA
clone_size: few
j_call: TRBJ1-2
cdr3_nt: TGCGCCAGCAGCTTGGAGGGCCTTGGTGGCTATGGCTACACCTTC
cdr3_aa: CASSLEGLGGYGYTF

v_call: TRBV7-9
d_call: TRBD1
clone_size: few
j_call: TRBJ2-7
cdr3_nt: TGTGCCAGCAGCTTAGAAGGGGGCGATTCTCACGAGCAGTACTTC
cdr3_aa: CASSLEGGDSHEQYF

v_call: TRBV20-1
d_call: NA
clone_size: few
j_call: TRBJ2-3
cdr3_nt: TGCAGTGGGTTCTTCGGAACAGATACGCAGTATTTT
cdr3_aa: CSGFFGTDTQYF

v_call: TRBV12-5
d_call: TRBD1
clone_size: NA
j_call: TRBJ1-1
cdr3_nt: TGTGCTAGCCGGGGGGGACAGGGCGGTGAGGGCACTGAAGCTTTCTTT
cdr3_aa: CASRGGQGGEGTEAFF

v_call: TRBV21-1
d_call: NA
clone_size: many
j_call: TRBJ1-1
cdr3_nt: TGTGCCAGCAGCAGGATCTCTGTCACTGAAGCTTTCTTT
cdr3_aa: CASSRISVTEAFF

v_call: TRBV20-1
d_call: NA
clone_size: many
j_call: TRBJ1-2
cdr3_nt: TGCAGTGCTAGAGGAGGGGGGCAGGGGAACTATGGCTACACCTTC
cdr3_aa: CSARGGGQGNYGYTF

v_call: TRBV20-1
d_call: NA
clone_size: many
j_call: TRBJ1-1
cdr3_nt: TGCAGTGCTAGTCCAACCTTACAGGGGAACACTGAAGCTTTCTTT
cdr3_aa: CSASPTLQGNTEAFF

v_call: TRBV20-1
d_call: NA
clone_size: many
j_call: TRBJ2-1
cdr3_nt: TGCAGTGCGCCAAGGGCGGGTTTAGGCAATGAGCAGTTCTTC
cdr3_aa: CSAPRAGLGNEQFF

v_call: TRBV20-1
d_call: NA
clone_size: many
j_call: TRBJ1-1
cdr3_nt: TGCAGTGCTAGTACGGGGAACACTGAAGCTTTCTTT
cdr3_aa: CSASTGNTEAFF

v_call: TRBV18
d_call: TRBD1
clone_size: many
j_call: TRBJ2-7
cdr3_nt: TGTGCCAGCTCTCTCTCACGGGACAGCATCGCCGAGCAGTACTTC
cdr3_aa: CASSLSRDSIAEQYF

v_call: TRBV28
d_call: NA
clone_size: NA
j_call: TRBJ2-1
cdr3_nt: TGTGCCAGCAGTACCAAACAGGGACCCCCATTCCACAATGAGCAGTTCTTC
cdr3_aa: CASSTKQGPPFHNEQFF

v_call: TRBV20-1
d_call: NA
clone_size: many
j_call: TRBJ2-1
cdr3_nt: TGCAGTGCTAGACACAGAAGCTCCTACAATGAGCAGTTCTTC
cdr3_aa: CSARHRSSYNEQFF

v_call: TRBV20-1
d_call: TRBD2
clone_size: many
j_call: TRBJ2-1
cdr3_nt: TGCAGTGCTAGGGTACTAGCGGGAGCGGACAATGAGCAGTTCTTC
cdr3_aa: CSARVLAGADNEQFF

v_call: TRBV7-9
d_call: NA
clone_size: few
j_call: TRBJ1-4
cdr3_nt: TGTGCCAGCAGTCACACCGAAAGTCAGGGGCTCCGGGAAAAACTGTTTTTT
cdr3_aa: CASSHTESQGLREKLFF

v_call: TRBV5-1
d_call: TRBD2
clone_size: few
j_call: TRBJ2-7
cdr3_nt: TGCGCCAGCAGTTCCCGTTCTAGCGGGAGGGCCTCCCCCTACGAGCAGTACTTC
cdr3_aa: CASSSRSSGRASPYEQYF

v_call: TRBV7-2
d_call: NA
clone_size: many
j_call: TRBJ1-1
cdr3_nt: TGTGCCAGCAGCTCATTACAGGAGGGCACTGAAGCTTTCTTT
cdr3_aa: CASSSLQEGTEAFF

v_call: TRBV7-9
d_call: NA
clone_size: many
j_call: TRBJ1-6
cdr3_nt: TGTGCCAGCAGCTTTAGTTCACCCCTCCACTTT
cdr3_aa: CASSFSSPLHF

v_call: TRBV30
d_call: NA
clone_size: many
j_call: TRBJ2-6
cdr3_nt: TGTGCCTGGAGTGAGGCGTCTGGGGCCAACGTCCTGACTTTC
cdr3_aa: CAWSEASGANVLTF

v_call: TRBV2
d_call: NA
clone_size: NA
j_call: TRBJ2-2
cdr3_nt: TGTGCCCTCAGTTCCTCCTCCTACTACGCGGGAAACACCGGGGAGCTGTTTTTT
cdr3_aa: CALSSSSYYAGNTGELFF

v_call: TRBV4-3
d_call: NA
clone_size: many
j_call: TRBJ2-7
cdr3_nt: TGCGCCAGCAGCCAGTTAAGGGCAGGGGACGGCGTGTACGAGCAGTACTTC
cdr3_aa: CASSQLRAGDGVYEQYF

v_call: TRBV6-2/TRBV6-3
d_call: TRBD2
clone_size: many
j_call: TRBJ2-1
cdr3_nt: TGTGCCAGCAGTTATTGGGGGACTAACAATGAGCAGTTCTTC
cdr3_aa: CASSYWGTNNEQFF

v_call: TRBV9
d_call: NA
clone_size: few
j_call: TRBJ1-2
cdr3_nt: TGTGCCAGCAGCTCCCGGGGGGGGAATGGCTACACCTTC
cdr3_aa: CASSSRGGNGYTF

v_call: TRBV20-1
d_call: NA
clone_size: few
j_call: TRBJ2-7
cdr3_nt: TGCAGTGCTGGATGGGACCGCGCAACGGAGCAGTACTTC
cdr3_aa: CSAGWDRATEQYF